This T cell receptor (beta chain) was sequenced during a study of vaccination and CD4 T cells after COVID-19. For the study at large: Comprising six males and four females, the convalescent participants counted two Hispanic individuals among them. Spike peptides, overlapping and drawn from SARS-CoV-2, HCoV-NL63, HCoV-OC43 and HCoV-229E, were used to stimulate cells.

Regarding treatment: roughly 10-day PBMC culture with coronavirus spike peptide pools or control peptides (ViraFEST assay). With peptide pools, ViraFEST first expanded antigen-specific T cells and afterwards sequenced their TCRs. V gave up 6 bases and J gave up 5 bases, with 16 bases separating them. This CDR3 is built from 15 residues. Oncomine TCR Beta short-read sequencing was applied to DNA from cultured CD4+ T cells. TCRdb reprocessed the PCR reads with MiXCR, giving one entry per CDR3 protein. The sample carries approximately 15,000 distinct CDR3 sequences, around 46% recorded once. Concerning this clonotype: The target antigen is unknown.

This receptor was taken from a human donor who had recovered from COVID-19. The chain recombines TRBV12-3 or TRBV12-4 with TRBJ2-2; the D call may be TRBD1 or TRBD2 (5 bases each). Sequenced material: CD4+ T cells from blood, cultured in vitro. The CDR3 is CASSPEGYGTGELFF. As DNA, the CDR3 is TGTGCCAGCAGCCCCGAGGGGTATGGGACCGGGGAGCTGTTTTTT.